This T cell receptor beta chain was sequenced during a study of blood T cells in healthy people across ages. CDR3 length: 17 amino acids. After removal of 3 bases from V and 4 bases from J, the junction contained 10 bases not matched to a gene. Germline V gene sequence: CDR1 ENHRY, CDR2 SYGVKD. As to this clonotype: Its antigen remains unidentified.

PCR was performed a second time for roughly 7 to 11 cycles using a sample-barcoded 5' primer and a J-beta primer mix. TCRdb independently ran MiXCR on the 5' RACE reads; one entry per CDR3 protein. The data show around 1,000,000 distinct CDR3 sequences, 30% to 40% seen once. Study-wide points: Diversity was estimated from one million T cells, and these estimates were considered underestimates.

The chain couples TRBV10-3 to TRBJ2-3; TRBD2 aligns across 10 bases. The sequence was obtained from a young man in good health. Source material: blood. This CDR3 is CAISESPPGTSADTQYF. For the CDR3, the DNA is TGTGCCATCAGTGAATCCCCCCCCGGGACTAGCGCAGATACGCAGTATTTT.